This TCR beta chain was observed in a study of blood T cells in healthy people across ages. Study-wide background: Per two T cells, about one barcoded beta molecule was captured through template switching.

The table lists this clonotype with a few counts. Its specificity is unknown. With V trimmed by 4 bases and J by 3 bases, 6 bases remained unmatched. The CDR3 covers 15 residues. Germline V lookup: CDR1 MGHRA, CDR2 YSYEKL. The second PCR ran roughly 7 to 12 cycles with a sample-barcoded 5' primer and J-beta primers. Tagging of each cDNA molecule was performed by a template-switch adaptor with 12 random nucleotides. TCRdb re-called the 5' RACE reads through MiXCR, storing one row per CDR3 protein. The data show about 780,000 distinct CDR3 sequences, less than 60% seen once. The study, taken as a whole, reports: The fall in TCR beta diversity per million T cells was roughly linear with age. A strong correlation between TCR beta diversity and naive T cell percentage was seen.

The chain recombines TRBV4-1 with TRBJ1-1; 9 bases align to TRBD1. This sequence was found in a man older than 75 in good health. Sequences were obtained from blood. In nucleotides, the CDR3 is TGCGCCAGCAGCCGTGGACAGGGGCCCTACACTGAAGCTTTCTTT. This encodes CASSRGQGPYTEAFF.